Listed below are T cell receptor beta chains from one sample, sequenced in a study of CD8+CD57+ T cells in acquired aplastic anemia. Via MiXCR, TCRdb re-called the reads, giving one row per CDR3 protein. The table lists about 220,000 distinct CDR3 sequences, 30% to 40% of them singletons, with about 1.1% in the top ten. Sequencing was performed on sorted CD4+, CD8+, or CD8+CD57+ T cells (not recorded which) from PBMCs. These receptors were taken from a human donor in good health, serving as a control. CDR3s include the opening cysteine and the closing phenylalanine or tryptophan. The D gene is left open where the match is weak. Expanded clones are given a class, and other clones once, few, many or no size at all.

clone size	V gene	D gene	J gene	CDR3 DNA	CDR3 protein
NA	TRBV24-1	NA	TRBJ1-2	TGTGCCACCAGTGATGACCCCGCCTTGGAGGGCTACACCTTC	CATSDDPALEGYTF
NA	TRBV10-3	TRBD1	TRBJ2-1	TGTGCCATCAGTTACGGGACAGGGAATGAGCAGTTCTTC	CAISYGTGNEQFF
NA	TRBV25-1	NA	TRBJ2-5	TGTGCCAGCGGCCACCCAGTCGTCTGGTACCAAGAGACCCAGTACTTC	CASGHPVVWYQETQYF
NA	TRBV15	TRBD2	TRBJ2-1	TGTGCCACAGCGGGAGTTCGTGGGAGGGAGCAGTTCTTC	CATAGVRGREQFF
NA	TRBV10-3	NA	TRBJ2-6	TGTGCCATCAGAAGGGATTCTGGGGCCAACGTCCTGACTTTC	CAIRRDSGANVLTF
once	TRBV20-1	TRBD1	TRBJ1-3	TGCAGTGCAAGACAGGGGACTGGAAACACCATATATTTT	CSARQGTGNTIYF
NA	TRBV5-8	TRBD1	TRBJ1-1	TGCGCCAGCAGCGGCAGGACAGGGGGATCCACTGAAGCTTTCTTT	CASSGRTGGSTEAFF
many	TRBV7-8	NA	TRBJ1-2	TGTGCCAGCAGCGGGTGGACCGTAAACTATGGCTACACCTTC	CASSGWTVNYGYTF
few	TRBV6-5	NA	TRBJ1-1	TGTGCCAGCAGACTCATTATGAACACTGAAGCTTTCTTT	CASRLIMNTEAFF
NA	TRBV28	NA	TRBJ2-7	TGTGCCAGCAGTTTCTCAGGGTGGCCAATCGACCCCTCCTACGAGCAGTACTTC	CASSFSGWPIDPSYEQYF
few	TRBV5-8	NA	TRBJ2-5	TGTGCCAGCAGCCGTGGGGGGGCCGAGACCCAGTACTTC	CASSRGGAETQYF
NA	TRBV11-1	NA	TRBJ2-1	TGTGCCAGCAGCTCTTATCGGAGAAATCAGGCCTACAATGAGCAGTTCTTC	CASSSYRRNQAYNEQFF
NA	TRBV7-3	TRBD1	TRBJ2-1	TGTGCCAGCAGTGAGCGACAGGGGGCGCCCGTCAATGAGCAGTTCTTC	CASSERQGAPVNEQFF
few	TRBV27	TRBD1	TRBJ1-2	TGTGCCAGCAGTCCCTTCTACTACGGACAGGGGGCCTATGGCTACACCTTC	CASSPFYYGQGAYGYTF
few	TRBV7-2	NA	TRBJ2-5	TGTGCCAGCGCACCGGGCAGGGAGACCCAGTACTTC	CASAPGRETQYF
NA	TRBV4-3	NA	TRBJ1-1	TGCGCCAGCAGCTCTCAGCAGCACACTGAAGCTTTCTTT	CASSSQQHTEAFF
NA	TRBV20-1	TRBD2	TRBJ2-6	TGCAGTGCCATTCCTAGGGGACTAAGCTCTGGGGCCAACGTCCTGACTTTC	CSAIPRGLSSGANVLTF
NA	TRBV10-3	TRBD1	TRBJ2-7	TGTGCCATCAGTGGACCAAGGACAGGGGGCTACGAGCAGTACTTC	CAISGPRTGGYEQYF
NA	TRBV7-9	NA	TRBJ1-1	TGTGCCAGCAGCCCAAGCAGGGAGGGGGCTTTCTTT	CASSPSREGAFF
many	TRBV10-3	NA	TRBJ1-1	TGTGCCATCAGTGAGCGCGGCACCAACACTGAAGCTTTCTTT	CAISERGTNTEAFF
once	TRBV10-3	TRBD1	TRBJ1-5	TGTGCCATCAGCCGTACGGGGGAGGGGGCTCAGCCCCGGCATTTT	CAISRTGEGAQPRHF
few	TRBV12-3/TRBV12-4	NA	TRBJ2-1	TGTGCCAGCAGTTTGAGGGAAGGGGAGCATGAGCAGTTCTTC	CASSLREGEHEQFF
NA	TRBV5-1	NA	TRBJ1-2	TGCGCCTGTTCGCCTTTACAGGGTGGCTATGGCTACACCTTC	CACSPLQGGYGYTF
NA	TRBV7-2	TRBD1	TRBJ2-7	TGTGCCAGCAGCCAAGGGGGCAATCCCTCGGGGGAGCAGTACTTC	CASSQGGNPSGEQYF
many	TRBV7-3	TRBD1	TRBJ1-1	TGTGCCAGCAGCTTGAAATCAGGGGGCACTGAAGCTTTCTTT	CASSLKSGGTEAFF
many	TRBV7-9	NA	TRBJ2-3	TGTGCCAGCCCCTTAGTGCTCACTAGCACAGATACGCAGTATTTT	CASPLVLTSTDTQYF
many	TRBV20-1	NA	TRBJ1-6	TGCAGTGCTAGCCGGGGACAACATAATTCACCCCTCCACTTT	CSASRGQHNSPLHF
NA	TRBV10-3	TRBD2	TRBJ2-1	TGTGCCAGCAGTTATTGGCCAGCGGGAGGGACTGAGCAGTTCTTC	CASSYWPAGGTEQFF
NA	TRBV7-3	NA	TRBJ2-2	TGTGCCAGCAGTATTAAGGTGGTCCGCCAGAACACCGGGGAGCTGTTTTTT	CASSIKVVRQNTGELFF
many	TRBV7-9	NA	TRBJ1-6	TGTGCCAGCAGCTTCCTGGGCGGAAATTCACCCCTCCACTTT	CASSFLGGNSPLHF
many	TRBV2	NA	TRBJ1-6	TGTGCCAGCAGTAGACTGAATCGCGGGTTCGACTCACCCCTCCACTTT	CASSRLNRGFDSPLHF
few	TRBV7-9	NA	TRBJ1-3	TGTGCCAGCAGCTCACAGGGCACCTCTGGAAACACCATATATTTT	CASSSQGTSGNTIYF